This passage covers 9 T cell receptor beta chains from one sample sequenced in a study of CD8+CD57+ T cells in acquired aplastic anemia. TCR beta VDJ and CDR3 profiles were obtained from a genomic DNA template. TCRdb passed the reads through MiXCR, listing each CDR3 protein once. Seen here are around 180,000 distinct CDR3 sequences, approximately 48% observed once, and the top ten hold roughly 13%. By flow cytometry, patients selected for sequencing had shown an expansion of CD8+CD57+ cells. The specimen was sorted CD4+, CD8+, or CD8+CD57+ T cells (not recorded which) from PBMCs. These TCRs come from a human donor with aplastic anemia.

This clonotype was detected only once. J is TRBJ2-7 and V is TRBV19; D may be TRBD2 (6 bases). Germline assignment: CDR1 LNHDA and CDR2 SQIVND (reference sequence). Trimming stripped 1 base from V and 6 bases from J, with 10 bases between. This CDR3 spans 13 amino acids. The CDR3, as DNA: TGTGCCAGTAGTATAGGACGGGAGAGCGAGCAGTACTTC. Translated, it gives CASSIGRESEQYF.

This clonotype was found many times. The chain recombines TRBV5-5 with TRBJ1-2; D gene ambiguous. CDR1 is SGHKS and CDR2 is YYEKEE in the germline V gene (reference sequence). V was pared by 3 bases and J by 5 bases, with 8 bases between. The length of the CDR3 is 12 residues. The CDR3 here is CASSSDLYGYTF. As DNA, the CDR3 is TGTGCCAGCAGCTCTGATTTGTATGGCTACACCTTC.

This clonotype turned up a few times. The rearrangement links TRBV6-1 to TRBJ2-6; 10 positions agree with TRBD1. CDR1 and CDR2 (germline): MNHNS, SASEGT. V trimming: 6 bases; J trimming: 3 bases; junction bases outside the gene matches: 11. CDR3 size: 18 residues. CDR3 nucleotide sequence: TGTGCCAGCAGCGGGGACAGGGGTGTTATAGTTGGGGCCAACGTCCTGACTTTC. Translating it yields CASSGDRGVIVGANVLTF.

DNA of the CDR3: TGTGCCAGTAGTATCGCCGGGACAGTTTCTGGAAACACCATATATTTT. As protein: CASSIAGTVSGNTIYF. The chain has TRBV19 and TRBJ1-3, with TRBD1 matching 7 bases. The CDR3 spans 16 residues. The J segment lost 1 base and the V segment lost 3 bases, leaving 6 bases of the junction unmatched. The germline V gene encodes CDR1 LNHDA and CDR2 SQIVND (reference sequence).

V and J are TRBV10-2 and TRBJ2-5, with TRBD2 as a possible D gene (6 bases). The CDR3 length is 15 residues. Germline loops: CDR1 WSHSY, CDR2 SAAADI. With 3 bases removed from V and 7 bases from J, the gap between germline ends came to 18 bases. The DNA for the CDR3 is TGCGCCAGCAGTGACCCAGCTGGCGGGGACGGGACCCAGTACTTC. It translates to CASSDPAGGDGTQYF.

The chain employs TRBV2 and TRBJ1-3; D not certain. The CDR3 totals 15 residues. CDR1 is SNHLY and CDR2 is FYNNEI in the germline V gene. V was cut by 6 bases and J by 4 bases, with 16 bases left in between. The CDR3 sequence is CASSELSSAGNTIYF. As DNA, the CDR3 is TGTGCCAGCAGCGAGCTGTCCTCCGCCGGAAACACCATATATTTT.

Comments on this clonotype: A much larger clone lies a single base off, so this may be a read error. The conserved phenylalanine or tryptophan is not found at the CDR3 terminus, so this likely reflects a read error. The CDR3 DNA is TGTGCCAGCAACCCACGACAGGGTCGTTTCTACGAGCAGTACTCC. This translates into CASNPRQGRFYEQYS. The chain combines TRBV6-1 with TRBJ2-7, with TRBD1 matching over 7 bases. J gave up 3 bases and V 7 bases, and 12 bases lay outside the gene matches. Germline V CDR1 and CDR2: MNHNS, SASEGT. CDR3 size: 15 residues.

There are many counts of this clonotype. The chain joins TRBV24-1 to TRBJ2-1, with D perhaps being TRBD1 or TRBD2 (5 bases each). Trimming pared 5 bases from V and 7 bases from J, leaving 11 bases between. The germline gives CDR1 KGHDR, CDR2 SFDVKD. The CDR3 is 13 residues long. DNA for the CDR3: TGTGCCACCAGTGGGGGCCGCGGGAATGAGCAGTTCTTC. This gives the protein CATSGGRGNEQFF.

The table lists this clonotype with many counts. The chain links TRBV20-1 to TRBJ1-1, with TRBD1 identical over 7 bases. After removal of 0 bases from V and 4 bases from J, the junction contained 8 bases not matched to a gene. Looked up from germline, CDR1 is DFQATT and CDR2 is SNEGSKA (reference sequence). This CDR3 is 15 amino acids long. The CDR3 DNA reads as TGCAGTGCTAGAGACCCGGACAGGACCGGCACTGAAGCTTTCTTT. This sequence encodes CSARDPDRTGTEAFF.